These T cell receptor beta chains were read from a single sample in a study of cytomegalovirus exposure and HLA in healthy donors. Some clones are missing from TCRdb's copy, which holds only in-frame ones; the method was immunoSEQ multiplex PCR. The profile shows 70,000 to 85,000 clones, approximately 67% of them singletons. The sequencing input was PBMCs. The receptors originated from a male donor in good health and CMV-seropositive. CDR3s leave out the opening cysteine and the closing phenylalanine or tryptophan. Each record gives: V gene, CDR3 protein.

TRBV7-2 ASSLGPGGYEQY
TRBV2 ASSLAGAPREQY
TRBV7-8 ASSLGGGAGNTIY
TRBV6-1 ASREYEQY
TRBV9 ASSPTGGGAWGTDTQY
TRBV6-5 ASSYSRLAGDAELF
TRBV2 GSRRRQGLADYSYNEQF
TRBV19 ASSKVRVLFNQPQH
TRBV6-1 ASSGGTHLNTQY
TRBV7-3 ASSHGLAGVAEQY